These T cell receptor beta chains were read from a single sample in a study of blood T cell repertoires in COVID-19. The method was immunoSEQ multiplex PCR; TCRdb's version includes in-frame clones alone and lacks a portion of them. Among about 210,000 clones, around 81% were seen once, and the ten largest hold 8.5% to 10%. The sequenced sample was PBMCs or T cells enriched from blood (not recorded which). The receptors were gathered from a woman in her forties or fifties with acute COVID-19. CDR3s include the opening cysteine and the closing phenylalanine or tryptophan. Each record gives: D gene, clone size, V gene, J gene, CDR3 protein, CDR3 DNA. The D gene is left open where the match is weak. Clone sizes are given selectively: once, few, many, or a class where the clone is expanded.

.,.,TRBV21-1,TRBJ1-5,CASSKVRESYQPQHF,TGTGCCAGCAGCAAAGTGAGGGAGAGTTATCAGCCCCAGCATTTT
.,.,TRBV10-2,TRBJ1-5,CASSVGLGPQHF,TGCGCCAGCAGTGTTGGGCTTGGGCCCCAGCATTTT
.,.,TRBV19,TRBJ1-5,CATRGTGNQPQHF,TGTGCCACCCGGGGAACGGGGAATCAGCCCCAGCATTTT
.,once,TRBV28,TRBJ1-2,CASSEWSGNYGYTF,TGTGCCAGCAGTGAATGGAGCGGTAACTATGGCTACACCTTC
TRBD2,.,TRBV5-1,TRBJ2-3,CASSLAVTSEGTQYF,TGCGCCAGCTCCCTAGCGGTAACCTCGGAGGGTACGCAGTATTTT
TRBD2,once,TRBV13,TRBJ2-7,CASSAGLAYEQYF,TGTGCCAGCAGCGCCGGACTAGCCTACGAGCAGTACTTC
.,once,TRBV3-1/TRBV3-2,TRBJ2-2,CASSQGAGIGELFF,TGTGCCAGCAGCCAAGGGGCGGGCATCGGGGAGCTGTTTTTT
TRBD1,.,TRBV7-3,TRBJ2-1,CASSLDRGSYNEQFF,TGTGCCAGCAGCCTAGACAGGGGATCCTACAATGAGCAGTTCTTC
.,.,TRBV7-9,TRBJ1-2,CASSLFSTSNYGYTF,TGTGCCAGCAGCTTATTTTCCACTTCTAACTATGGCTACACCTTC
.,few,TRBV6-6,TRBJ1-1,CAAKTRENTEAFF,TGTGCCGCTAAGACTAGGGAGAACACTGAAGCTTTCTTT